In this sample, the clone carrying this T cell receptor (beta chain) turned up once. The data belong to a study of T cell changes during pregnancy in multiple sclerosis. The protocol was immunoSEQ multiplex PCR, while the TCRdb copy is restricted to in-frame clones and leaves out a portion. The data show 18,000 or so clones, 85% to 90% seen once. The CDR3 has 14 amino acids. Germline values: CDR1 SGHRS, CDR2 YFSETQ. Trimming removed 5 bases at V and 4 bases at J, with 14 bases between. The sample in question was CD4+ T cells from peripheral blood mononuclear cells, obtained in the first trimester of pregnancy. The J gene is TRBJ2-3, the V gene TRBV5-1; a weak D match, TRBD1 (7 bases). This TCR was sampled from a female donor in good health, enrolled as a control in a pregnancy study. The chain's CDR3 is CASRRDSAADTQYF. The CDR3 nucleotides read TGCGCCAGCAGGCGGGACAGTGCCGCAGATACGCAGTATTTT.